The 11 T cell receptor beta chains in this list originate from one sample, sequenced in a study of blood T cell repertoires in COVID-19 (dated by TCRdb to about 2020). The library was generated by the immunoSEQ multiplex PCR assay. TCRdb re-hosts the immuneACCESS table, in-frame sequences only. Its copies lack some clones; in the studies checked, an unresolved V gene accounts for under half of them, and the cause for the rest is not known. This sample holds about 200,000 clones; around 80% were observed only once. The top ten clonotypes cover about 6.9% of the sample. Specimen: peripheral blood. The origin of the receptors is a human donor with acute or convalescent COVID-19. The donor label of this sample is uncertain.

The V call is TRBV18, the J call TRBJ2-7; a weak D match, TRBD1 (6 bases). There are 13 residues in the CDR3. Germline lookup yields CDR1 KGHSH and CDR2 LQKENI. Trimming removed 3 bases from V and 7 bases from J, with 13 bases in between. In DNA form, the CDR3 reads TGTGCCAGCTCACCGGGGGCGCTATTGGAGCAGTACTTC. Its protein product is CASSPGALLEQYF.

CDR3 in DNA: TGTGCCAGCAGTTCCGCCCCGGAGGTCGGGGAGCTGTTTTTT. Translation: CASSSAPEVGELFF. The chain links TRBV27 to TRBJ2-2; D is perhaps TRBD2 (5 bases). This CDR3 is 14 amino acids long. The V end lost 4 bases, the J end lost 7 bases, and 13 bases lay between the germline ends. CDR1 and CDR2 (germline): MNHEY, SMNVEV (reference sequence).

This chain links TRBV28 with TRBJ1-2; 7 bases line up with TRBD1. CDR3 length: 13 residues. Germline V gene lookup returns CDR1 MDHEN and CDR2 SYDVKM. J gave up 5 bases and V 2 bases, and 2 bases lay outside the gene matches. The CDR3 DNA reads as TGTGCCAGCAGTTTAGAGACAGGGTATGGCTACACCTTC. This gives the protein CASSLETGYGYTF.

The V gene is TRBV12-3 or TRBV12-4, the J gene TRBJ2-2; tentatively, D is TRBD2 (5 bases). CDR3 length: 11 residues. V gave up 8 bases and J gave up 8 bases, with 9 bases separating them. The CDR3, as DNA: TGTGCCAGCGGATGGAGGGGGGAGCTGTTTTTT. Amino acids: CASGWRGELFF.

This chain's CDR3 is CASSNTGNTYNEQFF. CDR3 coding DNA: TGCGCCAGCAGCAATACAGGTAACACCTACAATGAGCAGTTCTTC. The chain has TRBV5-1 and TRBJ2-1, with D possibly TRBD1 on 5 matching bases. The V end lost 4 bases, the J end lost 2 bases, and 13 bases lay between the germline ends. The CDR3 totals 15 residues. Germline assignment: CDR1 SGHRS and CDR2 YFSETQ.

About this clone itself: The sample holds other DNA sequences that translate to the same CDR3. The J gene is TRBJ2-5, the V gene TRBV5-1; TRBD2 matches 10 bases. This CDR3 is 15 amino acids long. CDR1 SGHRS and CDR2 YFSETQ come from the germline V gene. With V trimmed by 4 bases and J by 1 base, 4 bases remained unmatched. CDR3 region: CASSRGLAVQETQYF. The CDR3 nucleotides read TGCGCCAGCAGCAGAGGACTAGCGGTCCAAGAGACCCAGTACTTC.

This chain connects TRBV29-1 to TRBJ2-5; D might be TRBD2 (5 bases). The V and J ends lost 6 bases and 5 bases respectively, with 13 bases between them. There are 12 residues in the CDR3. Germline lookup yields CDR1 SQVTM and CDR2 ANQGSEA. CDR3 region: CSVGDSAETQYF. The CDR3 nucleotides are TGCAGCGTAGGTGATAGCGCGGAGACCCAGTACTTC.

V gene TRBV28 combines with J gene TRBJ2-7, with D possibly matching TRBD2 (6 bases). This CDR3 has 15 residues. V was trimmed by 2 bases and J by 2 bases, leaving 13 bases between them. CDR1 and CDR2 (germline): MDHEN, SYDVKM. The CDR3 loop is CASSLLGRETYEQYF. The CDR3 nucleotides are TGTGCCAGCAGTTTACTAGGCCGGGAGACCTACGAGCAGTACTTC.

This chain joins TRBV5-1 and TRBJ1-4, with 8 bases identical to TRBD1. There are 14 residues in the CDR3. V was pared by 3 bases and J by 8 bases, with 6 bases of the junction left unmatched. The germline V gene encodes CDR1 SGHRS and CDR2 YFSETQ. CDR3 DNA: TGCGCCAGCAGCTGGACAGGGCAAAACGAAAAACTGTTTTTT. Translating it yields CASSWTGQNEKLFF.

The V gene is TRBV29-1, the J gene TRBJ1-1; no clear D. Germline V lookup: CDR1 SQVTM, CDR2 ANQGSEA. V dropped 6 bases and J dropped 5 bases, with 16 bases sitting between them. The CDR3 is made up of 13 amino acids. Here the CDR3 reads CSVRRSRGTEAFF. The CDR3 nucleotides are TGCAGCGTCCGACGGAGCCGAGGAACTGAAGCTTTCTTT.

The rearrangement links TRBV7-2 to TRBJ2-2; TRBD2 agrees at 11 bases. The CDR3 contains 16 residues. V shed 3 bases, J shed 5 bases, and the junction held 5 bases outside the gene matches. Per germline, CDR1 SGHTA and CDR2 FQGNSA. The chain's CDR3 is CASSFSGRAGTGELFF. In DNA form, the CDR3 reads TGTGCCAGCAGCTTTAGCGGGAGGGCTGGGACCGGGGAGCTGTTTTTT.